The rows below give T cell receptor beta chains drawn from one sample of a study of blood T cell repertoires in COVID-19. Only in-frame clones appear in the TCRdb table, and some are missing; sequencing was by immunoSEQ multiplex PCR. This table holds approximately 140,000 clones, almost 90% found once. The sequencing input was peripheral blood. These receptors all come from a human donor in a cohort sampled during active COVID-19. CDR3s leave out the opening cysteine and the closing phenylalanine or tryptophan. Each record gives: V gene, clone size, J gene, CDR3 protein. Clone size is stated in some rows and not others, as once, few, many or a class when expanded.

TRBV4-3	NA	TRBJ2-7	ASSQDLGARSVRGYEQY
TRBV28	NA	TRBJ1-2	ASSPTGALYYGYT
TRBV2	once	TRBJ2-3	ASSEARLPDTQY
TRBV4-2	NA	TRBJ2-7	ASSQDRDFYEQY
TRBV7-3	NA	TRBJ2-1	ASSFSGGANEQF
TRBV5-1	NA	TRBJ2-7	ASSLTGASYEQY
TRBV29-1	NA	TRBJ2-5	SVARTQGVSGEETQY
TRBV10-2	NA	TRBJ1-5	ASSLPGQGGQPQH
TRBV2	NA	TRBJ2-7	ASSVTGQGYEQY
TRBV7-2	NA	TRBJ2-7	ASSLEGLAGEQY
TRBV5-4	once	TRBJ2-6	ASSLGRRDRNSGANVLT
TRBV2	NA	TRBJ1-5	ASSGPWGGERNQPQH
TRBV10-3	NA	TRBJ2-7	AIQGAGYEQY
TRBV29-1	NA	TRBJ1-1	SVDRVMNTEAF
TRBV29-1	NA	TRBJ1-1	SVEDSGVGAF
TRBV30	NA	TRBJ1-1	AWSGFGTEAF
TRBV10-3	NA	TRBJ2-2	AISEPDRERERSGELF
TRBV4-2	NA	TRBJ2-7	ASSQDPRIAGGSEQY
TRBV30	NA	TRBJ1-1	AWSPQGGGTEAF
TRBV21-1	NA	TRBJ2-7	ASSKARQTYEQY
TRBV2	NA	TRBJ2-3	ASSPRAGATQY
TRBV15	NA	TRBJ2-5	ATSRVSETQY
TRBV28	NA	TRBJ2-7	ASSSPAGGTYEQY
TRBV29-1	once	TRBJ1-1	SVARGLQNTEAF
TRBV2	NA	TRBJ1-5	ASSDRASNQPQH
TRBV6-5	NA	TRBJ2-7	ATRGTSYEQY
TRBV4-3	NA	TRBJ1-1	ASSRLGTRKAAF
TRBV30	NA	TRBJ2-6	ASDPPGGPGANVLT
TRBV2	NA	TRBJ2-7	ASRTRLGISYEQY
TRBV28	NA	TRBJ1-2	ASRGQTDGYT
TRBV29-1	NA	TRBJ2-7	SVTGTGSYEQY
TRBV28	NA	TRBJ2-3	ASSFILLPRDTQY
TRBV19	NA	TRBJ2-2	ASSFRLAGGLRELF
TRBV12-3/TRBV12-4	NA	TRBJ2-2	ASRSRGTGELF
TRBV5-1	NA	TRBJ2-7	ASSSTGTYEQY
TRBV7-7	NA	TRBJ2-2	ASSKSRTANTGELF
TRBV7-6	NA	TRBJ2-2	ASSLGKTSGGNTGELF
TRBV7-8	NA	TRBJ2-6	ASSLALLGQVGANVLT
TRBV27	NA	TRBJ2-1	ASSLEGPSYNEQF
TRBV15	NA	TRBJ2-3	ATSRDRWGVAQWDTQY
TRBV4-2	NA	TRBJ1-3	ASSQEGATGGSGNTIY
TRBV12-2	NA	TRBJ2-7	ASRFSDRTSYEQY
TRBV28	NA	TRBJ2-7	ASIQGLADYEQY
TRBV4-3	NA	TRBJ2-7	ASSLEREDSYEQY
TRBV7-3	NA	TRBJ2-3	ASSRTGDSTDTQY
TRBV14	NA	TRBJ1-1	ASSTRVGGTEAF
TRBV10-3	NA	TRBJ1-1	AISEAVEAF
TRBV7-3	NA	TRBJ2-2	ASSWTGRPNTGELF
TRBV9	NA	TRBJ2-1	ASSVDGRAWDEQF
TRBV6-6	NA	TRBJ2-1	ASSRLDRAGSVGVAYNEQF
TRBV19	NA	TRBJ1-1	ASSKWTTNTEAF